The clone carrying this T cell receptor (beta chain) was recorded only once. The data were taken from a study of T cell responses to AZD1222 COVID-19 vaccine. Profiled with immunoSEQ multiplex PCR; TCRdb holds only in-frame clones, not every one. The data hold 200,000 or so clones, with under 95% observed a single time. This receptor was identified in an adult in good health. The sequencing used peripheral blood, collected on day 0 of MenACWY control vaccination.

The CDR3 here is CASSWDLNTGELFF. In DNA, the CDR3 is TGTGCCAGCAGCTGGGACCTAAACACCGGGGAGCTGTTTTTT. V gene TRBV5-6 combines with J gene TRBJ2-2; D assignment may be TRBD1 or TRBD2 (5 bases each). Germline V gives CDR1 SGHDT, CDR2 YYEEEE. Trimming cost V 3 bases and J 2 bases, with 8 bases left between them. The CDR3 covers 14 residues.